The rows below give T cell receptor beta chains drawn from one sample of a study of blood T cell repertoires in COVID-19. The data were produced by immunoSEQ multiplex PCR, yet TCRdb's version contains in-frame clones alone and is incomplete. Of 200,000 to 250,000 clones listed, 70% to 90% are singletons. Source material: peripheral blood. These receptor sequences come from a woman under 30 who had recovered from COVID-19. CDR3s include the opening cysteine and the closing phenylalanine or tryptophan. The D gene is left open where the match is weak. Rows may omit the clone size; those that give it use once, few, many or a size class.

v_gene	j_gene	d_gene	abundance	len	CDR3aa	CDR3nt
TRBV3-1/TRBV3-2	TRBJ2-1	TRBD2	-	19	CASSQDGGGRVLSYNEQFF	TGTGCCAGCAGCCAAGATGGAGGCGGGAGGGTCCTTTCCTACAATGAGCAGTTCTTC
TRBV24-1	TRBJ2-5	TRBD2	once	15	CATSDPGLARETQYF	TGTGCCACCAGTGATCCGGGACTAGCAAGGGAGACCCAGTACTTC
TRBV7-9	TRBJ2-2	TRBD2	-	16	CASSSGTSGHTGELFF	TGTGCCAGCAGCTCCGGGACTAGCGGACACACCGGGGAGCTGTTTTTT
TRBV6-2/TRBV6-3	TRBJ2-1	TRBD2	-	14	CASSLQAGYNEQFF	TGTGCCAGCAGTTTACAAGCGGGATACAATGAGCAGTTCTTC
TRBV14	TRBJ1-5	TRBD1	-	18	CASSQVGTADYSNQPQHF	TGTGCCAGCAGCCAAGTTGGGACAGCAGACTATAGCAATCAGCCCCAGCATTTT
TRBV4-3	TRBJ2-1	-	-	16	CASSQVAMSSYNEQFF	TGCGCCAGCAGCCAAGTAGCCATGAGCTCCTACAATGAGCAGTTCTTC
TRBV4-1	TRBJ2-7	TRBD2	few	17	CASSQVASGRARYEQYF	TGCGCCAGCAGCCAAGTGGCTAGCGGGAGGGCCAGGTACGAGCAGTACTTC
TRBV19	TRBJ1-1	-	-	11	CASSILFEAFF	TGTGCCAGTAGTATTCTCTTTGAAGCTTTCTTT
TRBV19	TRBJ1-5	-	-	15	CASSLTVNSNQPQHF	TGTGCCAGTAGCCTTACAGTTAATAGCAATCAGCCCCAGCATTTT
TRBV27	TRBJ2-1	-	-	13	CASSSGDGNEQFF	TGTGCCAGCAGTTCGGGGGATGGAAATGAGCAGTTCTTC
TRBV30	TRBJ1-2	-	-	12	CAWSRSGYGYTF	TGTGCCTGGAGTAGGTCGGGGTATGGCTACACCTTC
TRBV7-2	TRBJ1-5	-	-	16	CASSLVVIGGDQPQHF	TGTGCCAGCAGCTTAGTTGTGATAGGGGGAGACCAGCCCCAGCATTTT
TRBV27	TRBJ1-5	TRBD1	-	16	CASSSTGGEGNQPQHF	TGTGCCAGCAGTTCGACAGGGGGCGAAGGCAATCAGCCCCAGCATTTT
TRBV27	TRBJ1-2	-	-	13	CASSSPPKHGYTF	TGTGCCAGCAGTTCCCCCCCAAAGCATGGCTACACCTTC
TRBV6-2/TRBV6-3	TRBJ1-1	TRBD1	-	16	CASSYPGTGMNTEAFF	TGTGCCAGCAGTTACCCAGGGACAGGAATGAACACTGAAGCTTTCTTT
TRBV9	TRBJ2-1	-	-	13	CASAKGVQNEQFF	TGTGCCAGCGCCAAGGGGGTGCAGAATGAGCAGTTCTTC
TRBV19	TRBJ1-2	TRBD1	-	15	CASIPRTGTNYGYTF	TGTGCCAGTATTCCAAGGACAGGGACTAACTATGGCTACACCTTC
TRBV7-6	TRBJ2-7	TRBD2	-	16	CASSSRSSGRASEQYF	TGTGCCAGCAGCTCCCGATCTAGCGGGAGGGCCTCCGAGCAGTACTTC
TRBV5-1	TRBJ2-5	-	-	14	CASTGTPNPETQYF	TGCGCCAGCACCGGGACTCCGAATCCAGAGACCCAGTACTTC
TRBV25-1	TRBJ2-7	TRBD2	-	18	CASSELRTSGSHPYEQYF	TGTGCCAGCAGTGAATTAAGGACTAGCGGGAGTCATCCCTACGAGCAGTACTTC
TRBV6-5	TRBJ1-2	-	-	16	CASSYSSDNSNYGYTF	TGTGCCAGCAGTTACTCTAGTGATAATTCTAACTATGGCTACACCTTC
TRBV13	TRBJ1-2	TRBD1	-	14	CASSPGTVSYGYTF	TGTGCCAGCAGCCCCGGGACAGTTTCTTATGGCTACACCTTC
TRBV7-2	TRBJ2-1	TRBD1	-	15	CASSLTGLAYNEQFF	TGTGCCAGCAGCCTGACAGGGTTGGCCTACAATGAGCAGTTCTTC
TRBV6-2/TRBV6-3	TRBJ1-2	-	few	14	CASSYGQTNYGYTF	TGTGCCAGCAGTTACGGACAGACAAACTATGGCTACACCTTC
TRBV9	TRBJ2-1	-	-	15	CASSGDWRVINEQFF	TGTGCCAGCAGCGGCGACTGGCGGGTTATTAATGAGCAGTTCTTC
TRBV2	TRBJ2-1	TRBD2	-	16	CASSLRGLADYNEQFF	TGTGCCAGCTCTCTTCGGGGACTAGCGGACTACAATGAGCAGTTCTTC
TRBV15	TRBJ1-1	TRBD1	-	16	CATSSRQGWADTEAFF	TGTGCCACCAGCAGCCGACAGGGTTGGGCGGACACTGAAGCTTTCTTT
TRBV27	TRBJ1-1	-	-	13	CASSLSVNTEAFF	TGTGCCAGCAGTTTATCCGTGAACACTGAAGCTTTCTTT
TRBV12-3/TRBV12-4	TRBJ2-1	-	-	12	CASSGAGNEQFF	TGTGCCAGCAGTGGGGCGGGAAATGAGCAGTTCTTC
TRBV4-3	TRBJ2-2	-	-	16	CASSQDPRFRAGELFF	TGCGCCAGCAGCCAAGATCCCAGGTTTAGAGCCGGGGAGCTGTTTTTT
TRBV19	TRBJ1-5	TRBD1	-	16	CASSISGTGPNQPQHF	TGTGCCAGTAGTATTTCCGGGACAGGACCTAATCAGCCCCAGCATTTT
TRBV29-1	TRBJ2-1	-	-	14	CSARSIADYNEQFF	TGCAGCGCCCGGTCGATAGCGGATTACAATGAGCAGTTCTTC
TRBV4-3	TRBJ2-1	-	-	16	CASSQNRDSPFLEQFF	TGCGCCAGCAGCCAAAACCGTGACTCCCCCTTTCTTGAGCAGTTCTTC
TRBV6-5	TRBJ1-1	-	-	12	CASSTGNTEAFF	TGTGCCAGCAGCACAGGGAACACTGAAGCTTTCTTT
TRBV6-4	TRBJ1-1	-	-	14	CASSDSMGGAEAFF	TGTGCCAGCAGTGACTCGATGGGGGGGGCTGAAGCTTTCTTT
TRBV13	TRBJ2-1	TRBD2	-	16	CASSLLFTSGRGEQFF	TGTGCCAGCAGCTTATTATTTACTAGCGGGAGGGGTGAGCAGTTCTTC
TRBV6-6	TRBJ2-1	-	-	13	CASSDDWYNEQFF	TGTGCCAGCAGTGACGACTGGTACAATGAGCAGTTCTTC
TRBV9	TRBJ1-2	TRBD1	-	19	CASSVNSGTGKSDLYGYTF	TGTGCCAGCAGCGTAAATTCTGGGACAGGGAAATCGGACCTCTATGGCTACACCTTC
TRBV5-1	TRBJ2-5	TRBD2	-	17	CASSPGRTSGLQETQYF	TGCGCCAGCAGCCCGGGACGGACTAGCGGACTTCAAGAGACCCAGTACTTC
TRBV7-2	TRBJ2-3	-	-	15	CASSSTPWGPDTQYF	TGTGCCAGCAGCTCGACCCCATGGGGCCCAGATACGCAGTATTTT
TRBV7-2	TRBJ2-3	TRBD2	-	17	CASSLGWLAESTDTQYF	TGTGCCAGCAGCTTAGGGTGGCTAGCGGAGTCCACAGATACGCAGTATTTT
TRBV30	TRBJ1-1	-	-	15	CAWRIQDLMNTEAFF	TGTGCCTGGAGAATACAGGACCTGATGAACACTGAAGCTTTCTTT
TRBV7-2	TRBJ2-3	TRBD2	-	13	CASSYGLADTQYF	TGTGCCAGCAGCTACGGACTAGCAGATACGCAGTATTTT
TRBV4-3	TRBJ1-2	TRBD1	-	16	CASSQERWDSRNGYTF	TGCGCCAGCAGCCAAGAGAGGTGGGACAGTCGGAATGGCTACACCTTC
TRBV12-5	TRBJ2-7	-	-	13	CASGLAGSYEQYF	TGTGCTAGTGGTTTGGCAGGGTCCTACGAGCAGTACTTC
TRBV9	TRBJ2-1	TRBD2	-	16	CASSDGLAGAGGEQFF	TGTGCCAGCAGCGACGGACTAGCGGGAGCCGGGGGGGAGCAGTTCTTC
TRBV6-5	TRBJ1-1	TRBD1	-	16	CASSYSRTGTNTEAFF	TGTGCCAGCAGTTACTCGCGGACAGGTACGAACACTGAAGCTTTCTTT
TRBV7-2	TRBJ1-3	-	-	12	CASSRARNTIYF	TGTGCCAGCAGCCGTGCCCGGAACACCATATATTTT
TRBV24-1	TRBJ1-1	-	-	18	CATSKSLIIQAMNTEAFF	TGTGCCACCAGTAAGTCATTAATTATCCAGGCAATGAACACTGAAGCTTTCTTT
TRBV14	TRBJ2-5	-	-	14	CASSPYLFTETQYF	TGTGCCAGCAGCCCCTATCTTTTTACAGAGACCCAGTACTTC
TRBV20-1	TRBJ1-2	-	-	13	CSASSRPNYGYTF	TGCAGTGCTAGTTCCAGGCCTAACTATGGCTACACCTTC
TRBV5-5	TRBJ2-7	TRBD2	-	15	CASSPWGGSTHEQYF	TGTGCCAGCAGCCCCTGGGGCGGGAGTACCCACGAGCAGTACTTC
TRBV5-1	TRBJ2-7	-	-	15	CASRAGSALSYEQYF	TGCGCCAGCAGGGCCGGGTCTGCCCTCTCCTACGAGCAGTACTTC
TRBV24-1	TRBJ2-2	TRBD2	few	16	CATSDGAGGPFGELFF	TGTGCCACCAGTGATGGGGCGGGAGGGCCATTCGGGGAGCTGTTTTTT